One and the same sample provided the 21 T cell receptor beta chains below, sequenced in a study of cytomegalovirus exposure and HLA in healthy donors. The PCR was carried out with 60 Vbeta primers and 13 Jbeta primers. Data came from immunoSEQ multiplex PCR; TCRdb stores just in-frame clones and leaves some out. Of some 130,000 clones listed, around 72% were seen once; the top ten hold over 4%. The sample comprised PBMCs. Source of these receptors: a man aged 50-60 years in good health and CMV-seropositive.

This sequence joins TRBV4-3 and TRBJ2-5; D call uncertain. CDR1 is LGHNA and CDR2 is YSLEER in the germline V gene. CDR3 length: 15 residues. Trimming left V 1 base short and J 1 base short, with 10 bases between. This CDR3 is CASSQGRRPQETQYF. The CDR3 DNA reads as TGCGCCAGCAGCCAAGGCCGGAGACCCCAAGAGACCCAGTACTTC.

The chain uses TRBV10-2 and TRBJ2-7, with D possibly matching TRBD2 (6 bases). Between the trimmed V and J ends, which lost 7 bases and 0 bases, there was a span of 13 bases. CDR3 length: 14 residues. Germline CDR1 reads WSHSY; CDR2 reads SAAADI. Here the CDR3 reads CASKLAVSSYEQYF. Written as DNA, the CDR3 is TGCGCCAGCAAGTTAGCGGTTAGCTCCTACGAGCAGTACTTC.

The gene calls are TRBV5-1 and TRBJ1-5, with D unresolved. The CDR3 is 14 amino acids. The V end lost 0 bases, the J end lost 0 bases, and 4 bases lay between the germline ends. The germline CDR1 and CDR2 sequences are SGHRS and YFSETQ. The CDR3 DNA reads as TGCGCCAGCAGCTTGGACAGTAGCAATCAGCCCCAGCATTTT. Its translation: CASSLDSSNQPQHF.

The chain is built from TRBV19 and TRBJ1-3, with no clear D. The CDR3 has 14 residues. V was trimmed by 3 bases and J by 0 bases, leaving 6 bases between them. The germline gives CDR1 LNHDA, CDR2 SQIVND (reference sequence). CDR3 sequence reads: CASSISSSGNTIYF. DNA of the CDR3: TGTGCCAGTAGTATCTCTAGCTCTGGAAACACCATATATTTT.

CDR3 residues: CASRAGAHPGETDTQYF. In nucleotides, the CDR3 is TGCGCCAGCAGGGCTGGAGCCCACCCAGGGGAAACAGATACGCAGTATTTT. The chain is built from TRBV5-1 and TRBJ2-3, with D perhaps matching TRBD1 (6 bases). CDR1 is SGHRS and CDR2 is YFSETQ in the germline V gene. The CDR3 runs to 17 residues. With 5 bases removed from V and 3 bases from J, the gap between germline ends came to 22 bases.

The genes are TRBV14 and TRBJ2-7, with 12 bases aligning to TRBD2. The CDR3 covers 17 residues. In germline, CDR1 is SGHDN, CDR2 FVKESK. V lost 4 bases, J lost 7 bases, and 14 bases stayed unmatched. Written as DNA, the CDR3 is TGTGCCAGCAGCCCCCGGGGCCTAGCGGGAGGGCCGGGTGAGCAGTACTTC. It codes for CASSPRGLAGGPGEQYF. Filled out from reference TRBV14 and TRBJ2-7, the complete variable domain reads EAGVTQFPSHSVIEKGQTVTLRCDPISGHDNLYWYRRVMGKEIKFLLHFVKESKQDESGMPNNRFLAERTGGTYSTLKVQPAELEDSGVYFCASSPRGLAGGPGEQYFGPGTRLTVT.

V is TRBV19 and J is TRBJ1-5, with a weak D call TRBD1 (6 bases). This CDR3 comprises 14 residues. CDR1 is LNHDA and CDR2 is SQIVND in the germline V gene (reference sequence). Trimming removed 3 bases from V and 5 bases from J, with 11 bases in between. The CDR3 loop reads CASSILGAHQPQHF. CDR3 nucleotides: TGTGCCAGTAGTATTCTGGGGGCCCATCAGCCCCAGCATTTT.

The chain combines TRBV5-1 with TRBJ2-5; a weak D match, TRBD1 (5 bases). Germline-derived CDR1 and CDR2 are SGHRS and YFSETQ. CDR3 length equals 14 residues. Trimming took off 1 base at V and 4 bases at J, with 11 bases between the two ends. CDR3 sequence (DNA): TGCGCCAGCAGCTTGAAGGGGTCTCGAGAGACCCAGTACTTC. It specifies CASSLKGSRETQYF.

The chain combines TRBV7-2 with TRBJ1-3; D is undetermined. CDR3 size: 16 residues. V shed 1 base and J shed 0 bases, with 10 bases lying between them. Germline V gene sequence: CDR1 SGHTA, CDR2 FQGNSA. CDR3 loop: CASSLEVASSGNTIYF. The CDR3, as DNA: TGTGCCAGCAGCTTAGAGGTAGCTTCCTCTGGAAACACCATATATTTT.

The chain couples TRBV11-3 to TRBJ2-7, with 8 bases identical to TRBD1. Germline assignment: CDR1 SGHNT and CDR2 YENEEA. The trim removed 1 base at V and 0 bases at J, leaving 5 bases unmatched. The CDR3 is made up of 16 amino acids. CDR3: CASSLVITGGSYEQYF. CDR3 DNA: TGTGCCAGCAGCTTAGTAATCACAGGGGGCTCCTACGAGCAGTACTTC.

The genes are TRBV10-3 and TRBJ1-4; TRBD1 aligns across 7 bases. Trimming removed 4 bases from V and 0 bases from J; junction bases left unmatched: 2. Germline CDR1 ENHRY, CDR2 SYGVKD. The CDR3 totals 15 residues. The CDR3 sequence is CAISGQGATNEKLFF. The CDR3, as DNA: TGTGCCATCAGTGGCCAGGGGGCAACTAATGAAAAACTGTTTTTT.

The chain employs TRBV7-9 and TRBJ2-7, with D perhaps TRBD2 (6 bases). Germline V gives CDR1 SEHNR, CDR2 FQNEAQ (reference sequence). There are 16 residues in the CDR3. Trimming left V 1 base short and J 0 bases short, with 13 bases between. The CDR3 loop reads CASSLDGGTSSYEQYF. In DNA form, the CDR3 reads TGTGCCAGCAGCTTAGATGGGGGGACCAGCTCCTACGAGCAGTACTTC.

There are a few counts of this clone. This chain uses TRBV7-9 with TRBJ2-2; 11 bases are shared with TRBD2. Per germline, CDR1 SEHNR and CDR2 FQNEAQ (reference sequence). V lost 5 bases, J lost 4 bases, and 9 bases stayed unmatched. The CDR3 has 17 residues. The CDR3 region has the DNA TGTGCCAGCAGCAGGACTAGCGGGCTCCGGCCCACCGGGGAGCTGTTTTTT. The encoded protein is CASSRTSGLRPTGELFF.

The CDR3 sequence: CASSFSGQGAESSGRAYNEQFF. Written as DNA, the CDR3 is TGTGCCAGCAGTTTTTCAGGACAGGGGGCGGAAAGTAGCGGGAGGGCCTACAATGAGCAGTTCTTC. The V and J genes are TRBV27 and TRBJ2-1; D is perhaps TRBD1 or TRBD2 (11 bases each). V gave up 3 bases and J gave up 2 bases, with 32 bases separating them. This CDR3 has 22 amino acids. Looked up from germline, CDR1 is MNHEY and CDR2 is SMNVEV (reference sequence).

This clone was detected a few times. This chain uses TRBV14 with TRBJ2-7, with D maybe TRBD1 (5 bases). Germline loops: CDR1 SGHDN, CDR2 FVKESK. CDR3 length equals 11 residues. Between the trimmed V and J ends, which lost 8 bases and 6 bases, there was a span of 11 bases. The CDR3 bases are TGTGCCAGCGGTAGGGGCAGCGAGCAGTACTTC. Its protein is CASGRGSEQYF.

This clone was recorded a few times. This chain connects TRBV5-6 to TRBJ1-2, with D maybe TRBD1 (6 bases). Trimming took 4 bases from V and 0 from J, leaving 10 bases between them. The CDR3 runs 14 residues. Germline lookup yields CDR1 SGHDT and CDR2 YYEEEE. CDR3 amino acids: CASSRTETNYGYTF. CDR3 nucleotide sequence: TGTGCCAGCAGCCGGACAGAAACTAACTATGGCTACACCTTC. Variable domain in full (rest from reference TRBV5-6 and TRBJ1-2): DAGVTQSPTHLIKTRGQQVTLRCSPKSGHDTVSWYQQALGQGPQFIFQYYEEEERQRGNFPDRFSGHQFPNYSSELNVNALLLGDSALYLCASSRTETNYGYTFGSGTRLTVV.

V usage is TRBV6-6 and J usage is TRBJ1-1; no firm D call. V was trimmed by 11 bases and J by 1 base, leaving 8 bases between them. CDR1 is MNHNY and CDR2 is SVGAGI in the germline V gene (reference sequence). The CDR3 runs to 11 residues. The CDR3 reads CAAGQNTEAFF. CDR3 DNA sequence: TGTGCCGCCGGTCAGAACACTGAAGCTTTCTTT.

The CDR3 sequence is CASSLARRDFETQYF. The DNA of the CDR3 is TGCGCCAGCAGCTTGGCCAGGCGGGATTTCGAGACCCAGTACTTC. The chain employs TRBV5-1 and TRBJ2-5; weak D call: TRBD2 (6 bases). The V gene's germline CDR1 is SGHRS and CDR2 YFSETQ. The V and J ends lost 0 bases and 5 bases respectively, with 14 bases between them. This CDR3 is 15 amino acids long.

CDR3 region: CAISRTGRNTEAFF. The CDR3 DNA reads as TGTGCCATCAGCAGGACAGGACGGAACACTGAAGCTTTCTTT. The chain joins TRBV10-3 to TRBJ1-1; 7 bases are shared with TRBD1. Per the germline V gene, CDR1 is ENHRY and CDR2 is SYGVKD. Losses at the gene ends were 6 bases for V and 1 base for J; bases not matched to a gene: 5. CDR3 size: 14 residues.

V gene TRBV5-1 combines with J gene TRBJ2-7; 7 bases fit TRBD2. Germline assignment: CDR1 SGHRS and CDR2 YFSETQ. The junction had 6 bases not matched to a gene; V was cut back by 0 bases and J by 6 bases. The CDR3 is 14 amino acids. CDR3 amino acids: CASSLVIAGTEQYF. The CDR3 coding sequence is TGCGCCAGCAGCTTGGTTATAGCGGGCACCGAGCAGTACTTC.

The chain joins TRBV6-1 to TRBJ2-4, with D tentatively TRBD1 (6 bases). V was clipped by 2 bases and J by 3 bases, with 20 bases between them. The CDR3 totals 18 residues. Germline V gene data show CDR1 as MNHNS and CDR2 as SASEGT. CDR3 region: CASSETKLGARGKNIQYF. CDR3 nucleotides: TGTGCCAGCAGTGAAACGAAATTGGGGGCGAGGGGCAAAAACATTCAGTACTTC.